There are a few counts of the clone carrying this T cell receptor (beta chain). The sample comes from a study of blood T cell repertoires in COVID-19. Profiled with immunoSEQ multiplex PCR; TCRdb holds only in-frame clones, not every one. The sample records around 180,000 clones, 80% to 85% being singletons. V lost 0 bases, J lost 4 bases, and 2 bases stayed unmatched. Germline V CDR1 and CDR2: SGHDT, YYEEEE. This CDR3 has 15 amino acids. This TCR was sampled from a woman aged 80 or over with COVID-19, enrolled during active disease. The sequencing input was peripheral blood. V usage is TRBV5-6 and J usage is TRBJ2-5, with 11 bases lining up with TRBD2. The CDR3 coding sequence is TGTGCCAGCAGCTTGGCTACTAGCGGGGGAGAGACCCAGTACTTC. Protein: CASSLATSGGETQYF.